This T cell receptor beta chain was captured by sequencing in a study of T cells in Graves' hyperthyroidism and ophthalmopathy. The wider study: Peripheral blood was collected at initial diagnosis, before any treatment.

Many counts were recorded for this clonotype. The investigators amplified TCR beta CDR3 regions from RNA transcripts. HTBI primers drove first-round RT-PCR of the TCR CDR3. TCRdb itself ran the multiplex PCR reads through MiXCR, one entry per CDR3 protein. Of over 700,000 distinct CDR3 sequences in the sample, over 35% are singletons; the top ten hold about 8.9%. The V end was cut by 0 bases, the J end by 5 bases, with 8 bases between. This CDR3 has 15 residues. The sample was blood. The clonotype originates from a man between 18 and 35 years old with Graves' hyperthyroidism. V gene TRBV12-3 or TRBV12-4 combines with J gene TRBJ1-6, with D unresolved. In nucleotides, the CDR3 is TGTGCCAGCAGTTTAGCGACAAGCAATAATTCACCCCTCCACTTT. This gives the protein CASSLATSNNSPLHF.